Below, one T cell receptor (beta chain) is given with its context. Original data processing: Nucleated cell number was recorded as an estimate derived from reference gene primer amplification. The table came from immunoSEQ multiplex PCR; TCRdb's copy has only in-frame clones and leaves some out. The D gene and trimming were derived from the DNA, and the V and J assignments and clone size from that table. The table has about 220,000 clones, 75% to 90% seen once. This record belongs to a study of blood T cell repertoires in COVID-19. Across the study: PBMCs, B-cell-depleted T cells, or T cells were the source of the cDNA or gDNA that made up the material.

V was trimmed by 6 bases and J by 3 bases, leaving 11 bases between them. The CDR3 is made up of 14 amino acids. The germline V gene has CDR1 MDHEN and CDR2 SYDVKM. The rearrangement uses TRBV28 and TRBJ1-4, with a tentative D call TRBD1 (6 bases). The TCR comes from a woman aged 65 to 85 with COVID-19, enrolled during active disease. Sequencing used peripheral blood. The CDR3 region has the DNA TGTGCCAGCAGAGGCGACAGGCCTAATGAAAAACTGTTTTTT. Translated: CASRGDRPNEKLFF.